This T cell receptor beta chain was documented in a study of T cells in Graves' hyperthyroidism and ophthalmopathy. Study details: Peripheral blood was obtained at initial diagnosis, preceding any treatment.

The CDR3 runs 10 residues. V was clipped by 11 bases and J by 5 bases, with 6 bases between them. Germline assignment: CDR1 SGHAT and CDR2 FQNNGV. Overall study findings and caveats: Separating ophthalmopathy from stable hyperthyroidism was achieved by a 13 V-J model.

As concerns this clonotype: Antigen: not known.

From RNA transcripts, TCR beta CDR3 regions were amplified. An initial round of RT-PCR targeting the TCR CDR3 relied on the HTBI primer set. From the multiplex PCR reads, TCRdb called clonotypes with MiXCR, one entry per CDR3 protein. In the table there are 660,000 or so distinct CDR3 sequences, less than 25% of which are singletons. Ophthalmopathy cases met thresholds of Clinical Activity Score at least 3, NOSPECS grade at least 4 and duration under 3 months. Pregnant or lactating patients were excluded, as were those with uncontrolled infection or other autoimmune disease. Source material: blood. This TCR was sampled from a man aged 25 to 45 with Graves' ophthalmopathy. This sequence joins TRBV11-2 and TRBJ2-2; D remains unclear. CDR3 residues: CASATGELFF. Written as DNA, the CDR3 is TGTGCCTCGGCGACCGGGGAGCTGTTTTTT.